These 32 T cell receptor beta chains originate from one sample sequenced in a study of CXCR3-negative and CXCR3-positive naive CD8 T cells. Study outcomes and limitations: TRB CDR3s were more hydrophobic in CXCR3-positive than in CXCR3-negative naive cells.

These receptors lack a known antigen. UMI-labeled 5' RACE TRB cDNA libraries were prepared from the cells. TCRdb re-called the 5' RACE reads; every CDR3 protein appears as one record, without DNA. The sample holds more than 100,000 distinct CDR3 sequences. The sequencing input was naive CXCR3+ CD8+ T cells from blood. The subset: CD45RO-CCR7+CD27+CD95- naive CD8+ T cells expressing CXCR3 (TNR3+). The receptors were gathered from a human donor in good health. Some clones in this sample may be carry-over from other donors' samples.

The V gene is TRBV4-1, the J gene TRBJ2-1. The CDR3 length is 19 residues. Germline CDR1 is MGHRA and CDR2 is YSYEKL. The CDR3 here is CASSQGLGLAGAPNNEQFF.

The chain uses TRBV10-2 and TRBJ1-1. The CDR3 consists of 15 residues. CDR1 WSHSY and CDR2 SAAADI come from the germline V gene. The CDR3 sequence: CASSESKGLRTEAFF.

This chain links TRBV24-1 with TRBJ2-7. Per germline, CDR1 KGHDR and CDR2 SFDVKD. The CDR3 spans 14 residues. CDR3 sequence: CATSEGRVSYEQYF.

The J gene is TRBJ1-1, the V gene TRBV15; TCRdb designates TRBD1, a call that cannot be tested without DNA. The CDR3 has 17 amino acids. Germline V gives CDR1 LNHNV, CDR2 YYDKDF (reference sequence). CDR3 sequence reads: CATSSEPGQGINTEAFF.

V gene TRBV2 combines with J gene TRBJ2-3. Germline-derived CDR1 and CDR2 are SNHLY and FYNNEI. The CDR3 spans 12 residues. CDR3 region: CASSEVTDTQYF.

This sequence joins TRBV19 and TRBJ1-1. Germline CDR1 and CDR2: LNHDA and SQIVND (reference sequence). The CDR3 is 14 residues long. Here the CDR3 reads CASSISLGNTEAFF.

The V gene is TRBV27, the J gene TRBJ2-7; with no DNA, the TCRdb D assignment of TRBD2 cannot be verified. The CDR3 is 15 residues long. The V gene's germline CDR1 is MNHEY and CDR2 SMNVEV (reference sequence). The CDR3 here is CASSLTGTTTYEQYF.

The chain joins TRBV20-1 to TRBJ2-5; the TCRdb call, TRBD2, lacks DNA for checking. The germline CDR1 and CDR2 sequences are DFQATT and SNEGSKA (reference sequence). There are 17 residues in the CDR3. CDR3 region: CSARDGVSSDLEETQYF.

The chain links TRBV12-3 or TRBV12-4 to TRBJ2-7; TCRdb reports TRBD1, a call that lacks DNA to check it against. This CDR3 is built from 14 residues. The CDR3 is CASSPTGTAYEQYF.

The J gene is TRBJ2-3, the V gene TRBV29-1; TCRdb reports TRBD2, a call that lacks DNA to check it against. Germline CDR1 SQVTM, CDR2 ANQGSEA. The length of the CDR3 is 13 residues. The CDR3 region is CSCRIAGGDTQYF.

The rearrangement uses TRBV5-1 and TRBJ2-1. CDR1 and CDR2 (germline): SGHRS, YFSETQ. The CDR3 has 13 amino acids. CDR3: CASSLAEGGEQFF. The entire variable domain, with the rest obtained from reference TRBV5-1 and TRBJ2-1, is as follows: KAGVTQTPRYLIKTRGQQVTLSCSPISGHRSVSWYQQTPGQGLQFLFEYFSETQRNKGNFPGRFSGRQFSNSRSEMNVSTLELGDSALYLCASSLAEGGEQFFGPGTRLTVL.

The chain has TRBV29-1 and TRBJ1-2; TCRdb indicates TRBD1, and absent DNA this call remains unverified. The CDR3 has 13 residues. CDR1 and CDR2 (germline): SQVTM, ANQGSEA. Here the CDR3 reads CSVGPEGFYGYTF.

The V call is TRBV15, the J call TRBJ1-2. The CDR3 is made up of 16 amino acids. Germline assignment: CDR1 LNHNV and CDR2 YYDKDF (reference sequence). CDR3 sequence: CATSRGGLKNDYGYTF.

This CDR3 is CSVGQFNTEAFF. This rearrangement joins TRBV29-1 to TRBJ1-1. This CDR3 is 12 amino acids long. From germline, CDR1 is SQVTM and CDR2 ANQGSEA.

J is TRBJ2-1 and V is TRBV30; the TCRdb call, TRBD1, lacks DNA for checking. The CDR3 contains 14 residues. CDR1 and CDR2 (germline): GTSNPN, SVGIG (reference sequence). The CDR3 protein is CACSGTLDYNEQFF.

The J gene is TRBJ2-3, the V gene TRBV13. Per germline, CDR1 PRHDT and CDR2 FYEKMQ (reference sequence). The CDR3 is made up of 14 amino acids. This CDR3 reads CASSLVRQPDTQYF. Together with reference TRBV13 and TRBJ2-3, the CDR3 gives the full variable domain: AAGVIQSPRHLIKEKRETATLKCYPIPRHDTVYWYQQGPGQDPQFLISFYEKMQSDKGSIPDRFSAQQFSDYHSELNMSSLELGDSALYFCASSLVRQPDTQYFGPGTRLTVL.

The chain has TRBV11-2 and TRBJ2-1; TCRdb gives TRBD2 as the D gene, but with no DNA this cannot be confirmed. The CDR3 is 13 residues long. The germline gives CDR1 SGHAT, CDR2 FQNNGV. The CDR3 reads CASSFGTRHEQFF.

CDR3 residues: CASSPRLAEDTQYF. The V and J genes are TRBV7-8 and TRBJ2-3; TCRdb returns TRBD2, unconfirmable since there is no DNA. The CDR3 has 14 residues. CDR1 is SGHVS, CDR2 FQNEAQ, per germline.

CDR3 region: CASSHDQKSSYNEQFF. The chain couples TRBV7-2 to TRBJ2-1. The length of the CDR3 is 16 residues. CDR1 and CDR2 from the germline V gene are SGHTA and FQGNSA. The entire variable domain, with the rest obtained from reference TRBV7-2 and TRBJ2-1, is as follows: GAGVSQSPSNKVTEKGKDVELRCDPISGHTALYWYRQSLGQGLEFLIYFQGNSAPDKSGLPSDRFSAERTGGSVSTLTIQRTQQEDSAVYLCASSHDQKSSYNEQFFGPGTRLTVL.

The chain carries TRBV29-1 and TRBJ2-7; TCRdb selects TRBD1, and the lack of DNA leaves this call unchecked. The CDR3 totals 14 residues. Germline CDR1 reads SQVTM; CDR2 reads ANQGSEA. The CDR3 is CSVEGAGGRYEQYF.

This rearrangement joins TRBV20-1 to TRBJ2-7. Germline CDR1 and CDR2: DFQATT and SNEGSKA (reference sequence). CDR3 length: 12 residues. CDR3 amino acids: CSANRNSYEQYF.

The chain carries TRBV7-8 and TRBJ1-3. This CDR3 contains 12 residues. The germline gives CDR1 SGHVS, CDR2 FQNEAQ. This CDR3 reads CASSTTGNTIYF.

This rearrangement joins TRBV14 to TRBJ1-2; TCRdb's D gene call, TRBD1, goes unchecked for lack of DNA. This CDR3 comprises 14 residues. Germline-derived CDR1 and CDR2 are SGHDN and FVKESK. CDR3 sequence reads: CASSQEDRVDGYTF.

The chain uses TRBV5-1 and TRBJ2-7; TCRdb designates TRBD1, a call that cannot be tested without DNA. The germline V gene encodes CDR1 SGHRS and CDR2 YFSETQ. CDR3 length: 15 residues. The CDR3 here is CASSLGGGGAYEQYF.

The rearrangement uses TRBV12-3 or TRBV12-4 and TRBJ2-3; TCRdb picks TRBD1, but there is no DNA to check that call. CDR3 length equals 16 residues. Here the CDR3 reads CASTPRTGPHTDTQYF.

Here the CDR3 reads CASSLYRGQETQYF. The rearrangement links TRBV28 to TRBJ2-5; TCRdb picks TRBD1, but there is no DNA to check that call. The CDR3 is 14 residues long. The germline CDR1 and CDR2 sequences are MDHEN and SYDVKM.

The rearrangement uses TRBV7-9 and TRBJ1-4; TCRdb lists TRBD1, though no DNA is available to test this call. CDR1 and CDR2 from the germline V gene are SEHNR and FQNEAQ (reference sequence). This CDR3 has 15 amino acids. The chain's CDR3 is CASSFPQGTNEKLFF.

The chain is built from TRBV28 and TRBJ2-7. Germline V CDR1 and CDR2: MDHEN, SYDVKM. The CDR3 runs to 13 residues. The CDR3 region is CASNQGTTYEQYF. Using reference TRBV28 and TRBJ2-7 for the parts outside the CDR3, the full variable domain is DVKVTQSSRYLVKRTGEKVFLECVQDMDHENMFWYRQDPGLGLRLIYFSYDVKMKEKGDIPEGYSVSREKKERFSLILESASTNQTSMYLCASNQGTTYEQYFGPGTRLTVT.

This chain joins TRBV7-9 and TRBJ2-1. Germline values: CDR1 SEHNR, CDR2 FQNEAQ (reference sequence). The CDR3 runs to 15 residues. The CDR3 is CASSFKTSPYNEQFF.

V usage is TRBV20-1 and J usage is TRBJ1-1. Germline assignment: CDR1 DFQATT and CDR2 SNEGSKA (reference sequence). This CDR3 region has 18 residues. The CDR3 sequence: CSAQIPGTAVPLNTEAFF.

This chain links TRBV7-9 with TRBJ2-7. CDR1 and CDR2 (germline): SEHNR, FQNEAQ (reference sequence). The CDR3 totals 12 residues. This chain's CDR3 is CASSPTWVEQYF.

The CDR3 loop is CSVPTPSKDGYTF. This chain links TRBV29-1 with TRBJ1-2; checking the TCRdb D call of TRBD1 is not possible without DNA. The germline gives CDR1 SQVTM, CDR2 ANQGSEA. The CDR3 extends over 13 amino acids.